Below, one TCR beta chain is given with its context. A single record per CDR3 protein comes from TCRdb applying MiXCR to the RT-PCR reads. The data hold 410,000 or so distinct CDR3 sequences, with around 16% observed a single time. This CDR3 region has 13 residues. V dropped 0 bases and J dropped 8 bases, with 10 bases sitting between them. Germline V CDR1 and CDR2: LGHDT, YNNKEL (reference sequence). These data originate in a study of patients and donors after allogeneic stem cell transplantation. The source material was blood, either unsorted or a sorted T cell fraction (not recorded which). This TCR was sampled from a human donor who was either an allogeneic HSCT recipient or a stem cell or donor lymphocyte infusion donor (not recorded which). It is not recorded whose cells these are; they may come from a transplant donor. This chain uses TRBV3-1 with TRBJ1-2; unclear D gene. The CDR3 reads CASSQEFGRGYTF. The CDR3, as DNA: TGTGCCAGCAGCCAAGAGTTCGGGAGAGGCTACACCTTC.